This record concerns one TCR beta chain sequence. Here immunoSEQ multiplex PCR was the method, and the copy in TCRdb shows in-frame clones only, minus some. Here the sample spans tens of thousands of clones, 85% to 95% being singletons. For sex, age, current smoking status and body mass index, every depressed patient had a pairwise-matched non-depressed control. Controls scored 5 or less on a depressive symptom inventory and never had mood disorders. Magnetic negative selection enriched CD4+ T cells from thawed PBMCs. This sample was taken from a study of untreated major depressive disorder. With 4 bases removed from V and 0 bases from J, the gap between germline ends came to 10 bases. Germline loops: CDR1 MNHEY, CDR2 SMNVEV (reference sequence). The CDR3 runs 15 residues.

The TCR originated in a young man in good health. The V and J genes are TRBV27 and TRBJ1-5, with no clear D. The sample comprised CD4+ T cells from PBMCs. CDR3 bases: TGTGCCAGCAGTTATACCGGTCTTAGCAATCAGCCCCAGCATTTT. Translated: CASSYTGLSNQPQHF.